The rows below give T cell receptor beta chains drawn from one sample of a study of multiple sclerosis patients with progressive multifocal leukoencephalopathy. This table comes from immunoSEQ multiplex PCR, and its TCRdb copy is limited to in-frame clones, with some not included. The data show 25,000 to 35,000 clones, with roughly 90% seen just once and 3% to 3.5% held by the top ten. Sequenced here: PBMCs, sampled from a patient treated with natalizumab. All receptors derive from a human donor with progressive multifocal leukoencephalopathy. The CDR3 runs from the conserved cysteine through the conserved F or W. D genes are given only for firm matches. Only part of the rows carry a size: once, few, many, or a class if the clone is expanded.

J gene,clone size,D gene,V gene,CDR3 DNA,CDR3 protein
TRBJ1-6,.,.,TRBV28,TGTGCCAGCAGGGAGCAGGGGTTGAGCTCCTATAATTCACCCCTCCACTTT,CASREQGLSSYNSPLHF
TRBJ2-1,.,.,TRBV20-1,TGCAGTGCCCCTCGGCGGGAAGAGCAGTTCTTC,CSAPRREEQFF
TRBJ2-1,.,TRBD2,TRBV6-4,TGTGCCAGCGCGACCGAGGGACTAGCGGGAGTTAATGAGCAGTTCTTC,CASATEGLAGVNEQFF
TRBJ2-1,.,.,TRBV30,TGTGCCTGGGACCCCGGGACTTTTGAGCAGTTCTTC,CAWDPGTFEQFF
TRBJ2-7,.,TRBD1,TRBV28,TGTGCCAGCAGTGGGGGACAGGGGGTTCGCGAGCAGTACTTC,CASSGGQGVREQYF
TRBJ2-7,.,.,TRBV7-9,TGTGCCAGCAGCTCGGCGCAGTCCTTCTACGAGCAGTACTTC,CASSSAQSFYEQYF
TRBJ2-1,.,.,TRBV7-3,TGTGCCAGCAGCCCGACTCAATCCTCCTACAATGAGCAGTTCTTC,CASSPTQSSYNEQFF
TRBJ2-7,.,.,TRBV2,TGTGCCAGCTTTAGGTCGGCGCGACTGGGCTCCTACGAGCAGTACTTC,CASFRSARLGSYEQYF
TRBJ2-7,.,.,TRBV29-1,TGCAGCGTCCAAGGGACAATTTACGAGCAGTACTTC,CSVQGTIYEQYF
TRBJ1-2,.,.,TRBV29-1,TGCAGCGTTGTGGGCAGCGAGGGCTACACCTTC,CSVVGSEGYTF
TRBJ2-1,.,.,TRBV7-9,TGTGCCAGCAGCTTAAGTTTGGGGAACTACAATGAGCAGTTCTTC,CASSLSLGNYNEQFF
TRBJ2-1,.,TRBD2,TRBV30,TGTGCCTGGGAGGGACTAGCGGGGACTGAGCAGTTCTTC,CAWEGLAGTEQFF
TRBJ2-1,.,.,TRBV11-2,TGTGCCAACAGCCTTGGTCGGCGGGTGAGCAATGAGCAGTTCTTC,CANSLGRRVSNEQFF
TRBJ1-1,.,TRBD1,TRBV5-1,TGCGCCAGCACCTACAGGGGAAACACTGAAGCTTTCTTT,CASTYRGNTEAFF
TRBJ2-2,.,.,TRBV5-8,TGTGCCAGCAGCCCCATACTGAACACCGGGGAGCTGTTTTTT,CASSPILNTGELFF
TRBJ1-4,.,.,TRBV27,TGTGCCAGCTCTCGTCGGGGAGGTAATGAAAAACTGTTTTTT,CASSRRGGNEKLFF
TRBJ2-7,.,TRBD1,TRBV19,TGTGCCAGTAGTCCCAGAGGGGGACAGGGGGGCATCGAGCAGTACTTC,CASSPRGGQGGIEQYF
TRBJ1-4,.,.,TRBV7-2,TGTGCCAGCAGCCTCCAGGGGAGCCCGTATGAAAAACTGTTTTTT,CASSLQGSPYEKLFF
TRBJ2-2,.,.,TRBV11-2,TGTGCCAGCAGCTTCACCCTTAGAAGTACCGGGGAGCTGTTTTTT,CASSFTLRSTGELFF
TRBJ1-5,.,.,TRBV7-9,TGTGCCAGCAGCTTAGATGATCAGCCCCAGCATTTT,CASSLDDQPQHF
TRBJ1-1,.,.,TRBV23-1,TGCGCCAGCAGTCACAAAACAGGGACCACTGAAGCTTTCTTT,CASSHKTGTTEAFF
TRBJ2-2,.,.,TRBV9,TGTGCCAGCAGCCCGGGACACGCGAACACCGGGGAGCTGTTTTTT,CASSPGHANTGELFF
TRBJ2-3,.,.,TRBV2,TGTGCCAGCAGTACCACTAGCAGAGGCACAGATACGCAGTATTTT,CASSTTSRGTDTQYF
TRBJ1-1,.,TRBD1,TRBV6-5,TGTGCCAGCAGTTACTCGCAGGGGGGTGAAGCTTTCTTT,CASSYSQGGEAFF
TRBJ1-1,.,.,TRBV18,TGTGCCAGCTCATCAACCGCGGGGTCTCGCGCTGAAGCTTTCTTT,CASSSTAGSRAEAFF
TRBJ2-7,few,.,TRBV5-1,TGCGCCAGCAGCCTCGAGGGCAGGCTCCTCCACGAGCAGTACTTC,CASSLEGRLLHEQYF
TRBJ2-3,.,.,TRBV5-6,TGTGCCAGCAGCCCCGGGACGGTCGGGGAGGCGCAGTATTTT,CASSPGTVGEAQYF
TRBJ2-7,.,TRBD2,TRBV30,TGTGCCTGGAGTGCCCCCAGCGGGAGGCGGGAGCAGTACTTC,CAWSAPSGRREQYF
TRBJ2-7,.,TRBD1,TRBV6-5,TGTGCCAGCAGTTACTCGAGGACAGGGAGCGGAGGCGAGCAGTACTTC,CASSYSRTGSGGEQYF
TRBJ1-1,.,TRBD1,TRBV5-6,TGTGCCAGCAGCTTGGTGGACAGGGGGCGGAATGAAGCTTTCTTT,CASSLVDRGRNEAFF
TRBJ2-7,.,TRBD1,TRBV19,TGTGCCAGTAGTCCGGGACAGGGGATCCACGAGCAGTACTTC,CASSPGQGIHEQYF
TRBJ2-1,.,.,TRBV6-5,TGTGCCAGCAGTTACTCGTCGGTAGTTCTGGTCAATGAGCAGTTCTTC,CASSYSSVVLVNEQFF
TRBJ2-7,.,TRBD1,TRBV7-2,TGTGCCAGCAGCTTAAGGACAGGTCCCTACGAGCAGTACTTC,CASSLRTGPYEQYF
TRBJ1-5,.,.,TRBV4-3,TGCGCCAGCAGCCGGAACGCCCGGGGGCCTCAGCCCCAGCATTTT,CASSRNARGPQPQHF
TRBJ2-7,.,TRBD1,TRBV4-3,TGCGCCAGCAGCCAGGAAAGACAGGGGGTATACGAGCAGTACTTC,CASSQERQGVYEQYF